Below are 9 T cell receptor beta chains sequenced from a single sample in a study of CD8 T cells in ankylosing spondylitis. In TCRdb, the 5' RACE reads were re-called with MiXCR into one record per CDR3 protein. The table has about 220,000 distinct CDR3 sequences, over 9.5% seen once. Sequencing used blood, either unsorted or a sorted T cell fraction (not recorded which). These receptors originate from a male donor with ankylosing spondylitis or in good health (not recorded which).

This clonotype appeared many times. The chain combines TRBV11-1 with TRBJ1-2; 9 nucleotides agree with TRBD1. The CDR3 is 13 amino acids. Unmatched junction bases numbered 5, after V lost 5 bases and J lost 7 bases. The germline V gene has CDR1 SGHAT and CDR2 FQDESV (reference sequence). The CDR3 sequence: CASSTQGASGYTF. As DNA, the CDR3 is TGTGCCAGCAGCACACAGGGGGCGAGTGGCTACACCTTC.

This clonotype was seen repeatedly, ten times or more. The chain links TRBV20-1 to TRBJ2-3; 8 positions match TRBD2. Germline V gene data show CDR1 as DFQATT and CDR2 as SNEGSKA (reference sequence). The CDR3 runs to 11 residues. Trimming cost V 3 bases and J 14 bases; bases outside gene matches: 7. CDR3 protein: CSARGTRNLYF. The CDR3 DNA follows: TGCAGTGCTAGGGGGACTAGGAACCTGTATTTT.

This clonotype has a handful of counts. V usage is TRBV20-1 and J usage is TRBJ1-1, with a weak D call TRBD1 (5 bases). This CDR3 has 14 residues. V was clipped by 1 base and J by 1 base, with 10 bases between them. From germline, CDR1 is DFQATT and CDR2 SNEGSKA (reference sequence). The CDR3 region has the DNA TGCAGTGCTAGAGGGGGGGGGTGGAACACTGAAGCTTTCTTT. Its protein is CSARGGGWNTEAFF.

V usage is TRBV19 and J usage is TRBJ1-2, with 8 positions matching TRBD1. The CDR3 is 15 residues long. J lost 1 base, V lost 5 bases, and 6 bases had no gene match. In germline, CDR1 is LNHDA, CDR2 SQIVND (reference sequence). The CDR3, as DNA: TGTGCCAGTAGTTCCCAGGGGGCGGGTAACTATGGCTACACCTTC. Translated: CASSSQGAGNYGYTF.

V is TRBV5-1 and J is TRBJ1-6; possible D gene TRBD1, 6 bases. Germline V gene sequence: CDR1 SGHRS, CDR2 YFSETQ. CDR3 size: 17 residues. The germline V and J ends were trimmed by 3 bases and 4 bases, with 17 bases remaining between them. CDR3 DNA sequence: TGCGCCAGCAGCTCCTGGGGCGGGGGCGCTTATAATTCACCCCTCCACTTT. Its translation is CASSSWGGGAYNSPLHF. Complete variable domain (other parts from reference TRBV5-1 and TRBJ1-6): KAGVTQTPRYLIKTRGQQVTLSCSPISGHRSVSWYQQTPGQGLQFLFEYFSETQRNKGNFPGRFSGRQFSNSRSEMNVSTLELGDSALYLCASSSWGGGAYNSPLHFGNGTRLTVT.

This clonotype was observed at least ten times. J is TRBJ1-2 and V is TRBV6-1; TRBD1 might be the D (6 bases). This CDR3 has 15 residues. Germline V CDR1 and CDR2: MNHNS, SASEGT. Trimming cost V 6 bases and J 3 bases, with 17 bases left between them. The CDR3 coding sequence is TGTGCCAGCAGCTCACCACAGGGTGGGGACTATGGCTACACCTTC. This codes for CASSSPQGGDYGYTF.

This chain links TRBV5-5 with TRBJ1-4; D might be TRBD1 (6 bases). V lost 1 base and J lost 6, with 13 bases in between. The germline V gene has CDR1 SGHKS and CDR2 YYEKEE (reference sequence). This CDR3 is built from 15 residues. The CDR3 DNA reads as TGTGCCAGCAGCTTGTGGTACAGGGAGGATGAAAAACTGTTTTTT. It encodes CASSLWYREDEKLFF.

This clonotype was counted many times. This chain links TRBV7-2 with TRBJ2-2, with D unclear. The CDR3 totals 13 residues. CDR1 and CDR2 (germline): SGHTA, FQGNSA. Trimming pared 3 bases from V and 4 bases from J, leaving 6 bases between. Here the CDR3 reads CASSLRGTGELFF. In nucleotides, the CDR3 is TGTGCCAGCAGCTTGAGAGGCACCGGGGAGCTGTTTTTT.

There are many counts of this clonotype. The chain combines TRBV11-3 with TRBJ2-6, with D tentatively TRBD1 (6 bases). The CDR3 is 17 amino acids. V was shortened by 5 bases and J by 7 bases, with 21 bases between the two germline ends. CDR1 is SGHNT, CDR2 YENEEA, per germline. This chain's CDR3 is CASSTQRDTGVANVLTF. The CDR3 bases are TGTGCCAGCAGCACTCAAAGGGACACCGGGGTCGCCAACGTCCTGACTTTC.